Below, 24 T cell receptor beta chains from the same sample are listed, as sequenced in a study of control samples from healthy donors and cancer patients (dated by TCRdb to the early 2020s). Libraries were built with the immunoSEQ multiplex PCR assay. The clones in this table, taken by TCRdb from immuneACCESS, are in-frame only. Not every clone is retained; where verified, under half of the shortfall comes from an unresolved V gene, and the cause of the rest is unknown. Here the sample has approximately 150,000 clones; more than 90% occur a single time. The ten largest clonotypes hold roughly 2.1% of the sample. Sequencing used blood. The source is a woman aged 40 to 50 in good health.

V and J are TRBV5-1 and TRBJ2-3; D unresolved. The V gene's germline CDR1 is SGHRS and CDR2 YFSETQ. The ends were cut back, 1 base at V and 4 bases at J, with 7 bases in the middle. CDR3 size: 13 residues. CDR3 DNA: TGCGCCAGCAGCTTGATTCCCCCAGATACGCAGTATTTT. Translating it yields CASSLIPPDTQYF. Drawing the rest from reference TRBV5-1 and TRBJ2-3, the complete variable domain is KAGVTQTPRYLIKTRGQQVTLSCSPISGHRSVSWYQQTPGQGLQFLFEYFSETQRNKGNFPGRFSGRQFSNSRSEMNVSTLELGDSALYLCASSLIPPDTQYFGPGTRLTVL.

The chain uses TRBV6-5 and TRBJ1-1, with 9 nucleotides matching TRBD1. The CDR3 is made up of 13 amino acids. Trimming took 2 bases from V and 10 from J; bases not matched to a gene: 5. Germline CDR1 reads MNHEY; CDR2 reads SVGAGI. CDR3 DNA sequence: TGTGCCAGCAGTTACACAGGGGGCTTAACAGCTTTCTTT. It translates to CASSYTGGLTAFF.

The chain has TRBV27 and TRBJ1-1; no clear D gene. The CDR3 contains 13 residues. CDR1 and CDR2 from the germline V gene are MNHEY and SMNVEV (reference sequence). V gave up 6 bases and J gave up 0 bases, with 8 bases separating them. CDR3 sequence (DNA): TGTGCCAGCAGGGGGTGGGTGAACACTGAAGCTTTCTTT. Protein: CASRGWVNTEAFF.

This chain joins TRBV28 and TRBJ2-1; 8 positions match TRBD1. Trimming removed 4 bases from V and 5 bases from J; junction bases left unmatched: 16. Looked up from germline, CDR1 is MDHEN and CDR2 is SYDVKM. This CDR3 is 18 amino acids long. The CDR3 nucleotides are TGTGCCAGCAGTTCCAAACGCAGGGACAGGATAACCAACAATGAGCAGTTCTTC. The encoded protein is CASSSKRRDRITNNEQFF.

This chain joins TRBV18 and TRBJ1-5; maybe TRBD1 (5 bases). The CDR3 length is 13 residues. V gave up 8 bases and J gave up 4 bases, with 12 bases separating them. Per the germline V gene, CDR1 is KGHSH and CDR2 is LQKENI. The CDR3 nucleotides are TGTGCCAGCACCCCAGGGTGGAATCAGCCCCAGCATTTT. Protein: CASTPGWNQPQHF.

CDR3 sequence (DNA): TGTGCCAGCAGTAATAGGCCGGTAACAGGGGAAGGAGCCTATAATTCACCCCTCCACTTT. Translating it yields CASSNRPVTGEGAYNSPLHF. The genes are TRBV13 and TRBJ1-6; TRBD1 agrees at 7 bases. The CDR3 loop spans 20 amino acids. Per germline, CDR1 PRHDT and CDR2 FYEKMQ (reference sequence). Losses at the gene ends were 6 bases for V and 2 bases for J; bases not matched to a gene: 19.

The J gene is TRBJ2-1, the V gene TRBV13, with 10 bases aligning to TRBD1. CDR3 length: 15 amino acids. In germline, CDR1 is PRHDT, CDR2 FYEKMQ (reference sequence). V was clipped by 4 bases and J by 4 bases; unmatched bases: 4. The CDR3 reads CASSSPGQGYNEQFF. The CDR3, as DNA: TGTGCCAGCAGCTCGCCGGGACAGGGGTACAATGAGCAGTTCTTC.

The chain recombines TRBV19 with TRBJ2-1; 8 bases map to TRBD1. Trimming took 3 bases from V and 7 from J; bases not matched to a gene: 14. Germline CDR1 LNHDA, CDR2 SQIVND (reference sequence). The CDR3 length is 17 residues. In nucleotides, the CDR3 is TGTGCCAGTAGTATCGATCTCCGGGACAGGACCCCTAATGAGCAGTTCTTC. It is translated as CASSIDLRDRTPNEQFF.

The chain has TRBV19 and TRBJ1-4; no definite D call. Trimming took 2 bases from V and 4 from J, leaving 8 bases between them. The germline CDR1 and CDR2 sequences are LNHDA and SQIVND (reference sequence). The CDR3 is 14 residues long. The CDR3 DNA is TGTGCCAGTAGTATATTCGCCAATAATGAAAAACTGTTTTTT. Protein: CASSIFANNEKLFF.

This clone was seen just once. This chain uses TRBV7-9 with TRBJ1-1; 8 bases are a match to TRBD1. Germline V gene data show CDR1 as SEHNR and CDR2 as FQNEAQ (reference sequence). The J segment lost 6 bases and the V segment lost 4 bases, leaving 7 bases of the junction unmatched. CDR3 length equals 14 residues. The CDR3 is CASSSTGVGSEAFF. The CDR3 DNA is TGTGCCAGCAGCTCGACAGGGGTTGGCTCTGAAGCTTTCTTT.

The V call is TRBV11-2, the J call TRBJ2-3; D is unclear. This CDR3 region has 14 residues. V shed 1 base and J shed 5 bases, with 10 bases lying between them. Germline CDR1 SGHAT, CDR2 FQNNGV. CDR3 in amino acids: CASSLVPAGDTQYF. DNA for the CDR3: TGTGCCAGCAGCTTAGTGCCGGCCGGAGATACGCAGTATTTT. Using reference TRBV11-2 and TRBJ2-3 for the parts outside the CDR3, the full variable domain is EAGVAQSPRYKIIEKRQSVAFWCNPISGHATLYWYQQILGQGPKLLIQFQNNGVVDDSQLPKDRFSAERLKGVDSTLKIQPAKLEDSAVYLCASSLVPAGDTQYFGPGTRLTVL.

The chain carries TRBV19 and TRBJ1-3; 7 nucleotides agree with TRBD1. CDR3 length: 17 residues. The junction had 12 bases not matched to a gene; V was cut back by 7 bases and J by 0 bases. Looked up from germline, CDR1 is LNHDA and CDR2 is SQIVND (reference sequence). CDR3 in amino acids: CASTPLGQPLSGNTIYF. CDR3 DNA: TGTGCCAGTACCCCATTGGGACAGCCACTCTCTGGAAACACCATATATTTT.

The sample holds one count of this clone. The genes are TRBV7-9 and TRBJ1-6, with TRBD1 matching 9 bases. Germline V gene data show CDR1 as SEHNR and CDR2 as FQNEAQ (reference sequence). The junction had 6 bases not matched to a gene; V was cut back by 5 bases and J by 7 bases. There are 15 residues in the CDR3. DNA of the CDR3: TGTGCCAGCAGCCAGAGGGACAGGGAGAATTCACCCCTCCACTTT. It translates to CASSQRDRENSPLHF.

V usage is TRBV3-1 (or the pseudogene TRBV3-2) and J usage is TRBJ1-2; D call uncertain. Germline V gene lookup returns CDR1 LGHDT and CDR2 YNNKEL (reference sequence). There are 15 residues in the CDR3. V gave up 1 base and J gave up 0 bases, with 9 bases separating them. CDR3 sequence (DNA): TGTGCCAGCAGCCAAGTCGGCAACTCTAACTATGGCTACACCTTC. Translation: CASSQVGNSNYGYTF.

This sequence joins TRBV2 and TRBJ2-5, with a weak D call TRBD1 (5 bases). CDR1 is SNHLY and CDR2 is FYNNEI in the germline V gene. The V end lost 7 bases, the J end lost 5 bases, and 17 bases lay between the germline ends. The CDR3 contains 14 residues. This CDR3 reads CASKLVRAGETQYF. The CDR3 DNA reads as TGTGCCAGCAAACTTGTCAGGGCCGGGGAGACCCAGTACTTC. The full variable domain, completed using reference TRBV2 and TRBJ2-5, is EPEVTQTPSHQVTQMGQEVILRCVPISNHLYFYWYRQILGQKVEFLVSFYNNEISEKSEIFDDQFSVERPDGSNFTLKIRSTKLEDSAMYFCASKLVRAGETQYFGPGTRLLVL.

This clone has just one count. V gene TRBV7-9 combines with J gene TRBJ1-2, with no clear D. The CDR3 contains 14 residues. Trimming pared 5 bases from V and 0 bases from J, leaving 10 bases between. Looked up from germline, CDR1 is SEHNR and CDR2 is FQNEAQ (reference sequence). DNA for the CDR3: TGTGCCAGCAGCCCCTCCGAAACTAACTATGGCTACACCTTC. Translation: CASSPSETNYGYTF.

The J gene is TRBJ1-1, the V gene TRBV5-4; perhaps TRBD1 as D (6 bases). CDR3 length: 13 amino acids. V lost 0 bases and J lost 7, with 10 bases in between. Per the germline V gene, CDR1 is SGHNT and CDR2 is YYREEE (reference sequence). CDR3 residues: CASSLGGAVEAFF. CDR3 DNA: TGTGCCAGCAGCTTGGGGGGGGCAGTTGAAGCTTTCTTT.

The rearrangement uses TRBV20-1 and TRBJ2-3; 7 bases match TRBD2. V trimming: 3 bases; J trimming: 5 bases; junction bases outside the gene matches: 5. Germline CDR1 DFQATT, CDR2 SNEGSKA (reference sequence). This CDR3 comprises 13 residues. CDR3 in DNA: TGCAGTGCTAGTTGGGGGGGGATAGATACGCAGTATTTT. It encodes CSASWGGIDTQYF.

V gene TRBV6-5 combines with J gene TRBJ1-4; D remains unclear. Germline V gene lookup returns CDR1 MNHEY and CDR2 SVGAGI. Trimming pared 8 bases from V and 13 bases from J, leaving 17 bases between. The CDR3 sequence is 12 residues long. CDR3 loop: CASAENTLGLFF. The CDR3 DNA follows: TGTGCCAGCGCTGAAAATACCCTAGGACTGTTTTTT.

The chain carries TRBV5-5 and TRBJ2-5; TRBD2 is a possible D gene (5 bases). The CDR3 totals 14 residues. The germline gives CDR1 SGHKS, CDR2 YYEKEE (reference sequence). The V end lost 3 bases, the J end lost 3 bases, and 12 bases lay between the germline ends. CDR3 sequence: CASSSTTLKETQYF. In DNA form, the CDR3 reads TGTGCCAGCAGCTCGACTACTTTGAAAGAGACCCAGTACTTC.

The V gene is TRBV5-1, the J gene TRBJ2-7, with D uncertain. The CDR3 spans 14 residues. V lost 3 bases to trimming and J lost 0 bases, with 10 bases between them. Germline values: CDR1 SGHRS, CDR2 YFSETQ. Here the CDR3 reads CASSSLGPSYEQYF. For the CDR3, the DNA is TGCGCCAGCAGCTCTCTTGGTCCCTCCTACGAGCAGTACTTC. Using reference TRBV5-1 and TRBJ2-7 for the parts outside the CDR3, the full variable domain is KAGVTQTPRYLIKTRGQQVTLSCSPISGHRSVSWYQQTPGQGLQFLFEYFSETQRNKGNFPGRFSGRQFSNSRSEMNVSTLELGDSALYLCASSSLGPSYEQYFGPGTRLTVT.

This chain joins TRBV19 and TRBJ1-5, with D uncertain. The CDR3 has 12 residues. V lost 3 bases and J 7 bases, leaving 7 bases between the germline ends. CDR1 is LNHDA, CDR2 SQIVND, per germline (reference sequence). The CDR3 nucleotides are TGTGCCAGTAGTATGGGTCGACAGCCCCAGCATTTT. It is translated as CASSMGRQPQHF. Combining the CDR3 with reference TRBV19 and TRBJ1-5 gives the whole variable domain DGGITQSPKYLFRKEGQNVTLSCEQNLNHDAMYWYRQDPGQGLRLIYYSQIVNDFQKGDIAEGYSVSREKKESFPLTVTSAQKNPTAFYLCASSMGRQPQHFGDGTRLSIL.

The V gene is TRBV18, the J gene TRBJ2-5; tentative D call: TRBD2 (6 bases). The CDR3 totals 15 residues. Germline V lookup: CDR1 KGHSH, CDR2 LQKENI. With 1 base removed from V and 5 bases from J, the gap between germline ends came to 14 bases. The CDR3 DNA is TGTGCCAGCTCACCACGACTAGGACCGGGGGAGACCCAGTACTTC. Its protein is CASSPRLGPGETQYF.

The chain recombines TRBV24-1 with TRBJ2-5; tentative D call: TRBD2 (6 bases). CDR1 is KGHDR and CDR2 is SFDVKD in the germline V gene. The CDR3 is 15 residues long. V lost 3 bases to trimming and J lost 5 bases, with 15 bases between them. In DNA form, the CDR3 reads TGTGCCACCAGTGATACTACCGGGACTGGCGAGACCCAGTACTTC. Its translation is CATSDTTGTGETQYF.